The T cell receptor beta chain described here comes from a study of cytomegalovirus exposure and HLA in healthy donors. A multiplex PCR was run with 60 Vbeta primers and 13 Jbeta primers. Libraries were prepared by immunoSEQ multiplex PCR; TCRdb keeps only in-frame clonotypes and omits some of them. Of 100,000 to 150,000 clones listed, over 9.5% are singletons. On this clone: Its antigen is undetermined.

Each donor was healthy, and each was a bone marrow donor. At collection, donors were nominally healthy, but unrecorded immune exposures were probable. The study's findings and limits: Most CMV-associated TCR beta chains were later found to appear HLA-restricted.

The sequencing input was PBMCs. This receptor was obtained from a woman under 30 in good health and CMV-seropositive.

CDR3 residues: CASSLALRSDYEQYF. The DNA for the CDR3 is TGTGCCAGCAGCTTAGCGTTGAGGTCAGACTACGAGCAGTACTTC. This chain connects TRBV11-3 to TRBJ2-7; no clear D. Germline V gives CDR1 SGHNT, CDR2 YENEEA. The ends were cut back, 1 base at V and 3 bases at J, with 13 bases in the middle. The CDR3 sequence is 15 residues long.